The sequence of this T cell receptor beta chain was determined in a study of shared clonotypes between healthy human individuals. Study results and limitations: Memory subsets had estimated richness that was generally smaller than that of naive subsets.

To note about this clone: The antigen remains undetermined.

The CDR3 runs 15 residues. Some 30,000 T cell genomes, or 200 ng DNA, went into the sorted-subset replicate PCRs. Using immunoSEQ multiplex PCR, the repertoire was profiled, and TCRdb retains in-frame clones only, with some absent. The table includes just over 2,000,000 clones, about 95% detected once. Naive CD8 cells were CD45RO-negative, positively selected for CCR7, excluding terminally differentiated effector memory CD45RA+ cells. The TCR sequence derives from a young man in good health. The sequenced sample consisted of naive CD8+ T cells sorted from blood. This chain links TRBV21-1 with TRBJ1-5. TRBV21-1 is noted as a pseudogene. The CDR3 protein is CASSNGRRSNQPQHF. The CDR3 DNA is TGTGCCAGCAGCAACGGACGACGGAGCAATCAGCCCCAGCATTTT.